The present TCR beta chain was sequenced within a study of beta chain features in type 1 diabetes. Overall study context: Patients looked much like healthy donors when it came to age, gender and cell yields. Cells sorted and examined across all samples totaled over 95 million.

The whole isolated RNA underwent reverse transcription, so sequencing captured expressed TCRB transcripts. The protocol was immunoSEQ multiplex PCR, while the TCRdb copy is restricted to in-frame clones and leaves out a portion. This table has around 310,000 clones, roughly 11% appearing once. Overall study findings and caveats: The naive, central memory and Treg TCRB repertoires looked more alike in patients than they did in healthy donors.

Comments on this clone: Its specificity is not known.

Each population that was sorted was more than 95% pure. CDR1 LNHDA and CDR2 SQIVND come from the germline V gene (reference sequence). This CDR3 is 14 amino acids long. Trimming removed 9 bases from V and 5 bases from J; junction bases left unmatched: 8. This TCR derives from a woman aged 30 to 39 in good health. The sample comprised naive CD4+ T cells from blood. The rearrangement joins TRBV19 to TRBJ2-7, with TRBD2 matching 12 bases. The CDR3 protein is CASTPLAGGDEQYF. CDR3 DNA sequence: TGTGCCAGCACCCCCCTAGCGGGAGGGGACGAGCAGTACTTC.